The T cell receptor beta chain described here comes from a study of shared clonotypes between healthy human individuals. Study conclusions and caveats: On the whole, naive subsets had larger estimated richness than memory subsets had. Limitation of the genetic and exposure-history diversity represented came from the few donors.

Sequencing used immunoSEQ multiplex PCR; TCRdb keeps in-frame clones, though not all of them. This table has about 650,000 clones, roughly 95% appearing once. Naive CD8 cells lacked CD45RO and underwent positive selection for CCR7, leaving out terminally differentiated effector memory CD45RA+ cells. Donors, without exception, were Caucasian adults residing in Nashville, Tennessee. Points on this clone: Its antigen is unidentified.

Trimming cost V 4 bases and J 0 bases, with 13 bases left between them. Germline CDR1 reads SGDLS; CDR2 reads YYNGEE. CDR3 length equals 15 residues. The clonotype comes from a woman aged 25 to 39 in good health. The gene calls are TRBV9 and TRBJ1-1; possible D gene TRBD1, 6 bases. Specimen: naive CD8+ T cells sorted from blood. The CDR3 region is CASSLLDSLNTEAFF. The CDR3 DNA follows: TGTGCCAGCAGCTTGCTGGACAGTCTGAACACTGAAGCTTTCTTT. The full variable domain, with the rest looked up from reference TRBV9 and TRBJ1-1, is DSGVTQTPKHLITATGQRVTLRCSPRSGDLSVYWYQQSLDQGLQFLIQYYNGEERAKGNILERFSAQQFPDLHSELNLSSLELGDSALYFCASSLLDSLNTEAFFGQGTRLTVV.